A single sample gave rise to the 19 T cell receptor beta chains below, sequenced in a study of T-cell memory formation after mild COVID-19. A single record per CDR3 protein comes from TCRdb applying MiXCR to the 5' RACE reads. Of 270,000 or so distinct CDR3 sequences listed, roughly 17% are singletons. The sequenced sample was PBMCs or a T cell subset sorted from them (not recorded which). The origin of the receptors is a man aged 18 to 30 who had mild COVID-19 (a few samples of this study predate the infection). Cell type and time point are not known.

Only a few counts were recorded for this clonotype. The chain joins TRBV7-2 to TRBJ2-5, with a weak D call TRBD2 (6 bases). This CDR3 has 13 amino acids. V lost 0 bases to trimming and J lost 5 bases, with 7 bases between them. CDR1 and CDR2 from the germline V gene are SGHTA and FQGNSA. The CDR3 region has the DNA TGTGCCAGCAGCTTAGCCCTAGCGGAGACCCAGTACTTC. This encodes CASSLALAETQYF. The variable domain in full, with the rest retrieved from reference TRBV7-2 and TRBJ2-5, is GAGVSQSPSNKVTEKGKDVELRCDPISGHTALYWYRQSLGQGLEFLIYFQGNSAPDKSGLPSDRFSAERTGGSVSTLTIQRTQQEDSAVYLCASSLALAETQYFGPGTRLLVL.

This clonotype was found many times. The rearrangement joins TRBV6-2 or TRBV6-3 to TRBJ1-1; tentatively, D is TRBD1 (6 bases). V lost 6 bases to trimming and J lost 1 base, with 12 bases between them. This CDR3 region has 14 residues. Germline lookup yields CDR1 MNHEY and CDR2 SVGEGT. The CDR3 sequence: CASRTVTGNTEAFF. The CDR3 DNA reads TGTGCCAGCAGGACCGTGACAGGGAACACTGAAGCTTTCTTT.

This clonotype was seen repeatedly, ten times or more. The chain combines TRBV19 with TRBJ2-3; 8 positions match TRBD1. Germline V gives CDR1 LNHDA, CDR2 SQIVND (reference sequence). V lost 8 bases, J lost 4 bases, and 5 bases stayed unmatched. The CDR3 has 13 amino acids. Here the CDR3 reads CASRQGPSDTQYF. CDR3 nucleotides: TGTGCCAGTCGACAGGGGCCCTCAGATACGCAGTATTTT.

This clonotype was counted once. CDR3 DNA: TGTGCCAGCAGCTTTAGCGGGGGGGCCGCGAATGAGCAGTTCTTC. Amino acids: CASSFSGGAANEQFF. This rearrangement joins TRBV11-3 to TRBJ2-1; TRBD2 agrees at 11 bases. CDR3 length: 15 residues. The germline gives CDR1 SGHNT, CDR2 YENEEA. V was clipped by 3 bases and J by 7 bases; unmatched bases: 5.

V is TRBV5-1 and J is TRBJ1-6, with D perhaps matching TRBD1 (5 bases). The CDR3 consists of 16 residues. Germline V gene sequence: CDR1 SGHRS, CDR2 YFSETQ. V lost 4 bases, J lost 8 bases, and 19 bases lay in between. The CDR3 is CASSRTGTPGDSPLHF. The CDR3 DNA reads as TGCGCCAGCAGCCGAACCGGGACCCCGGGGGATTCACCCCTCCACTTT.

This clonotype turned up a few times. V and J are TRBV20-1 and TRBJ2-1; 13 nucleotides match TRBD2. Germline V CDR1 and CDR2: DFQATT, SNEGSKA (reference sequence). V was clipped by 3 bases and J by 4 bases; unmatched bases: 3. CDR3 length: 15 residues. CDR3: CSASPLAGGYNEQFF. DNA of the CDR3: TGCAGTGCTAGTCCACTAGCGGGGGGGTACAATGAGCAGTTCTTC.

This clonotype was recorded a few times. The CDR3 nucleotides read TGCGCCAGCAGCTTGGACACAGCTGGAGAGACCCAGTACTTC. Translating it yields CASSLDTAGETQYF. The chain employs TRBV5-1 and TRBJ2-5, with no clear D. Trimming removed 0 bases from V and 4 bases from J, with 10 bases in between. The germline V gene has CDR1 SGHRS and CDR2 YFSETQ. CDR3 length: 14 amino acids. The full variable domain, in which reference TRBV5-1 and TRBJ2-5 provide the parts outside the CDR3, is KAGVTQTPRYLIKTRGQQVTLSCSPISGHRSVSWYQQTPGQGLQFLFEYFSETQRNKGNFPGRFSGRQFSNSRSEMNVSTLELGDSALYLCASSLDTAGETQYFGPGTRLLVL.

This CDR3 reads CASSGGTIIGVEQFF. The CDR3 bases are TGCGCCAGCAGCGGCGGGACTATCATCGGGGTTGAGCAGTTCTTC. This sequence joins TRBV5-1 and TRBJ2-1; 7 bases map to TRBD2. V trimming: 4 bases; J trimming: 9 bases; junction bases outside the gene matches: 13. Per the germline V gene, CDR1 is SGHRS and CDR2 is YFSETQ. This CDR3 has 15 amino acids.

This clonotype has more than one count but fewer than ten. This sequence joins TRBV2 and TRBJ1-1; 11 bases align to TRBD1. The V gene's germline CDR1 is SNHLY and CDR2 FYNNEI. This CDR3 is 15 amino acids long. V was pared by 8 bases and J by 3 bases, with 8 bases of the junction left unmatched. CDR3 in amino acids: CASLRTGGEDTEAFF. The CDR3 nucleotides read TGTGCCAGCTTGAGGACAGGGGGCGAGGACACTGAAGCTTTCTTT.

The chain has TRBV12-3 or TRBV12-4 and TRBJ1-1; D is uncertain. Trimming removed 3 bases at V and 4 bases at J, with 9 bases between. CDR3 length: 13 amino acids. The CDR3 region is CASSFPGPTEAFF. In DNA form, the CDR3 reads TGTGCCAGCAGTTTTCCAGGTCCCACTGAAGCTTTCTTT.

This clonotype was counted only a few times. V and J are TRBV7-9 and TRBJ2-1; TRBD1 matches at 9 bases. The CDR3 has 17 amino acids. CDR1 and CDR2 (germline): SEHNR, FQNEAQ (reference sequence). The ends lost 4 bases at V and 5 bases at J; junction bases unmatched: 12. CDR3: CASSSPTGGVGHNEQFF. DNA of the CDR3: TGTGCCAGCAGCTCACCTACAGGGGGCGTCGGCCACAATGAGCAGTTCTTC.

As DNA, the CDR3 is TGTGCCAGCAGCCAAGATACCGTTGGCTATGGCTACACCTTC. It is translated as CASSQDTVGYGYTF. This chain connects TRBV3-1 to TRBJ1-2; D gene unclear. The germline gives CDR1 LGHDT, CDR2 YNNKEL (reference sequence). The germline V and J ends were trimmed by 0 bases and 4 bases, with 9 bases remaining between them. The CDR3 length is 14 residues.

The chain recombines TRBV5-1 with TRBJ2-1; 10 bases agree with TRBD1. This CDR3 has 16 amino acids. Trimming cost V 7 bases and J 5 bases; bases outside gene matches: 12. Germline V lookup: CDR1 SGHRS, CDR2 YFSETQ. CDR3 DNA sequence: TGCGCCAGCCTGCCGGCTCCCGGGACAGGGGACAATGAGCAGTTCTTC. This translates into CASLPAPGTGDNEQFF.

The chain couples TRBV2 to TRBJ2-6; TRBD1 is a possible D gene (6 bases). The CDR3 is 20 amino acids. V was pared by 9 bases and J by 3 bases, with 30 bases between. The germline V gene has CDR1 SNHLY and CDR2 FYNNEI. The CDR3 loop reads CASDAPLQGPQGFGANVLTF. DNA of the CDR3: TGTGCCAGTGACGCGCCCCTACAGGGACCCCAAGGTTTTGGGGCCAACGTCCTGACTTTC.

This rearrangement joins TRBV12-5 to TRBJ1-5; no definite D call. Germline values: CDR1 LGHNT, CDR2 FRNRAP. Deletions cut 2 bases from V and 7 bases from J, with 15 bases between. The CDR3 has 15 residues. CDR3 amino acids: CASGLSRGVGQPQHF. For the CDR3, the DNA is TGTGCTAGTGGTTTGAGTCGGGGAGTTGGGCAGCCCCAGCATTTT.

A few counts support this clonotype. The rearrangement links TRBV11-2 to TRBJ1-1, with unresolved D. The germline V gene encodes CDR1 SGHAT and CDR2 FQNNGV. The CDR3 length is 12 residues. Deletions cut 4 bases from V and 4 bases from J, with 7 bases between. CDR3 coding DNA: TGTGCCAGCAGCTCCTCCCGCACTGAAGCTTTCTTT. This sequence encodes CASSSSRTEAFF. Full variable domain (outside the CDR3, taken from reference TRBV11-2 and TRBJ1-1): EAGVAQSPRYKIIEKRQSVAFWCNPISGHATLYWYQQILGQGPKLLIQFQNNGVVDDSQLPKDRFSAERLKGVDSTLKIQPAKLEDSAVYLCASSSSRTEAFFGQGTRLTVV.

The sample holds a few counts of this clonotype. The CDR3 protein is CASSPDQGGAGGYTF. CDR3 bases: TGTGCCAGCAGCCCGGACCAAGGGGGCGCGGGTGGCTACACCTTC. The V call is TRBV5-4, the J call TRBJ1-2; 7 bases fit TRBD1. V lost 4 bases and J lost 7; bases outside the gene matches: 13. CDR3 length: 15 residues. Germline lookup yields CDR1 SGHNT and CDR2 YYREEE (reference sequence).

The V and J genes are TRBV5-5 and TRBJ2-7, with 8 bases lining up with TRBD1. Germline CDR1 and CDR2: SGHKS and YYEKEE (reference sequence). The CDR3 sequence is 14 residues long. J lost 0 bases, V lost 3 bases, and 2 bases had no gene match. The CDR3 coding sequence is TGTGCCAGCAGCTCCACAGGGGGCTCCTACGAGCAGTACGTC. It translates to CASSSTGGSYEQYV.

In this sample, this clonotype turned up a few times. V gene TRBV6-1 combines with J gene TRBJ2-4; D call uncertain. This CDR3 has 13 residues. CDR1 MNHNS and CDR2 SASEGT come from the germline V gene. V gave up 2 bases and J gave up 12 bases, with 14 bases separating them. CDR3 in DNA: TGTGCCAGCAGTGAAATAGCTGAGACCACTCAGTACTTC. Translation: CASSEIAETTQYF.